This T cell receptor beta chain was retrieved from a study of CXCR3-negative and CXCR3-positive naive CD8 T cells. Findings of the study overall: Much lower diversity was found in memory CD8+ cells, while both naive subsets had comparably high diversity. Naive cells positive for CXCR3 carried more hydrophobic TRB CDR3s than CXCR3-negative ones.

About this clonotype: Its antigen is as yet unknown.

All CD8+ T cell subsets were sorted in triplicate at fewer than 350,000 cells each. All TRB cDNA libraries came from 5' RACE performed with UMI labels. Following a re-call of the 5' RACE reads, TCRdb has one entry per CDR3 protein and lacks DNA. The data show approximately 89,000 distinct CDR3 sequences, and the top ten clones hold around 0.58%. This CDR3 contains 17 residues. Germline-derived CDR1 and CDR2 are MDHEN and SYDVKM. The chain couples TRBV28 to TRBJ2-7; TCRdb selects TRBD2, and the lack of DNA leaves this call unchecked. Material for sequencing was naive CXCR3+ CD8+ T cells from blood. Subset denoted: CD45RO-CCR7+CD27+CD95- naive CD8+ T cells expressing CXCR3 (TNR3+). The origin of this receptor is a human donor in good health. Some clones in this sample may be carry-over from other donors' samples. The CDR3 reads CASSLMPGLAVSYEQYF.